This TCR beta chain comes out of a study of blood T cell repertoires in COVID-19. Overall study: The samples span acute and convalescent COVID-19 from the United States, Italy and Spain.

This CDR3 has 12 amino acids. Germline CDR1 and CDR2: SGHTA and FQGNSA. V was cut by 4 bases and J by 5 bases, with 8 bases left in between. In the original workflow: Amplifying reference gene primers gave estimates of nucleated cell counts. The assay was immunoSEQ multiplex PCR, and TCRdb's table has in-frame clones only and misses some. D and trimming come from the DNA, and the V and J calls and clone size come from that table. The data show some 220,000 clones, approximately 90% seen once. Residents of 24 US areas, aged roughly 18 to 89 years, made up the participants. V usage is TRBV7-2 and J usage is TRBJ1-2; the D is unclear. This receptor was identified in a woman aged 25 to 39 who had recovered from COVID-19. The specimen was PBMCs or T cells enriched from blood (not recorded which). The CDR3 nucleotides are TGTGCCAGCAGCTGGGCTCGATATGGCTACACCTTC. Protein product: CASSWARYGYTF. The complete variable domain, with remaining parts taken from reference TRBV7-2 and TRBJ1-2, reads GAGVSQSPSNKVTEKGKDVELRCDPISGHTALYWYRQSLGQGLEFLIYFQGNSAPDKSGLPSDRFSAERTGGSVSTLTIQRTQQEDSAVYLCASSWARYGYTFGSGTRLTVV.